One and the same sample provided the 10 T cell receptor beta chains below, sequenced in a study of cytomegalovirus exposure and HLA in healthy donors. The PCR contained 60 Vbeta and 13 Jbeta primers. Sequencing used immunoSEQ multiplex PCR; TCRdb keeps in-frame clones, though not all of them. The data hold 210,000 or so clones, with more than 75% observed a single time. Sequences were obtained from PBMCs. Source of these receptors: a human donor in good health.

This CDR3 reads CASSLGEYCEQYF. The CDR3 nucleotides are TGCGCCAGCAGCTTGGGGGAGTATTGCGAGCAGTACTTC. The chain employs TRBV5-1 and TRBJ2-7; a possible D gene is TRBD2 (5 bases). The ends were cut back, 0 bases at V and 6 bases at J, with 10 bases in the middle. Germline CDR1 and CDR2: SGHRS and YFSETQ. The CDR3 runs 13 residues.

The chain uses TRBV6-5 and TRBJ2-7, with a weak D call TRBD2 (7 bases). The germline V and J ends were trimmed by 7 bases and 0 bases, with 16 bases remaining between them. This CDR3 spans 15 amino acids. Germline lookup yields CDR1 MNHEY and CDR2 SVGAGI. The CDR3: CASKRGGVSSYEQYF. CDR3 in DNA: TGTGCCAGCAAAAGGGGGGGGGTGAGCTCCTACGAGCAGTACTTC.

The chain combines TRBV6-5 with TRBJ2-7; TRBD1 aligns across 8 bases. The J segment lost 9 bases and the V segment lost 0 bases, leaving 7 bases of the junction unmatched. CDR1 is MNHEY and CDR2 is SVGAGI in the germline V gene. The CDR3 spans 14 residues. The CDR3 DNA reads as TGTGCCAGCAGTTACTCGCAGGGGGCAGGGGGGCAGTACTTC. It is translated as CASSYSQGAGGQYF.

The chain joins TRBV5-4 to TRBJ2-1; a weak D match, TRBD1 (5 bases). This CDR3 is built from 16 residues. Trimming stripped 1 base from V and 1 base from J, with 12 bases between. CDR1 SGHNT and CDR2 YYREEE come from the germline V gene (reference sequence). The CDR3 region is CASSLSGLGSYNEQFF. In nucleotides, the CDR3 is TGTGCCAGCAGCTTGTCAGGGCTAGGGTCCTACAATGAGCAGTTCTTC.

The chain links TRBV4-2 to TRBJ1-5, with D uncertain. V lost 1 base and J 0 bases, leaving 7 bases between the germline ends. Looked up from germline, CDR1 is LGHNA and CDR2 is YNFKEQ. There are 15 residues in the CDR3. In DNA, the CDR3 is TGTGCCAGCAGCCAAGGGCAGGATAGCAATCAGCCCCAGCATTTT. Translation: CASSQGQDSNQPQHF.

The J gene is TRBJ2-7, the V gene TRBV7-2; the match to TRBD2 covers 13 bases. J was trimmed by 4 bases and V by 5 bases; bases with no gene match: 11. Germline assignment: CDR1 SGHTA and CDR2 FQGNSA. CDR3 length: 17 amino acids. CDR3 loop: CASSIFRTSGSKYEQYF. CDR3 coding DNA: TGTGCCAGCAGCATATTCCGGACTAGCGGGAGCAAATACGAGCAGTACTTC.

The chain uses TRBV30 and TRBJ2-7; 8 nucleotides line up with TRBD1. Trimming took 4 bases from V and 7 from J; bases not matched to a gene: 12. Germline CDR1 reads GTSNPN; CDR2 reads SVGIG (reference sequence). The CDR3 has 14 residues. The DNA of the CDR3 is TGTGCCTGGACATCCGGGACAGGCCAGCGGGAGCAGTACTTC. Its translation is CAWTSGTGQREQYF.

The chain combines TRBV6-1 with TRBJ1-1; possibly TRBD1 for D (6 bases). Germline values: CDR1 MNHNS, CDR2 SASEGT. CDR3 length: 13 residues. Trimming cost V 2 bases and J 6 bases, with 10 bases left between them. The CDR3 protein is CASSEQGGSEAFF. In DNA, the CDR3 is TGTGCCAGCAGTGAACAAGGGGGATCTGAAGCTTTCTTT.

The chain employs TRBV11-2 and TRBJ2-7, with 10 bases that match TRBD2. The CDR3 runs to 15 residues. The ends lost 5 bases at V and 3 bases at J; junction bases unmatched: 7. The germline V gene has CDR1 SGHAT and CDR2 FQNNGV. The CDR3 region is CASSPGLADFYEQYF. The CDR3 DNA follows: TGTGCCAGCAGCCCCGGACTAGCGGACTTCTACGAGCAGTACTTC. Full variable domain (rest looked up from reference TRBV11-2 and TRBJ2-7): EAGVAQSPRYKIIEKRQSVAFWCNPISGHATLYWYQQILGQGPKLLIQFQNNGVVDDSQLPKDRFSAERLKGVDSTLKIQPAKLEDSAVYLCASSPGLADFYEQYFGPGTRLTVT.

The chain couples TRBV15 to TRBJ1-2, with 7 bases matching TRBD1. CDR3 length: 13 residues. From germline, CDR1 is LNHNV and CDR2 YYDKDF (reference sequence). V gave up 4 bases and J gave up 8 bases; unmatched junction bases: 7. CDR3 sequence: CATSKRQGLGYTF. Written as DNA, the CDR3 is TGTGCCACCAGCAAACGACAGGGATTAGGCTACACCTTC. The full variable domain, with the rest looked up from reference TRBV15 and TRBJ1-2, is DAMVIQNPRYQVTQFGKPVTLSCSQTLNHNVMYWYQQKSSQAPKLLFHYYDKDFNNEADTPDNFQSRRPNTSFCFLDIRSPGLGDTAMYLCATSKRQGLGYTFGSGTRLTVV.